The 14 T cell receptor beta chains reported below all come from one sample, sequenced in a study of CD8 T cells in ankylosing spondylitis. A single record per CDR3 protein comes from TCRdb applying MiXCR to the 5' RACE reads. The table shows about 360,000 distinct CDR3 sequences, with 20% occurring only once. The specimen was blood, either unsorted or a sorted T cell fraction (not recorded which). These receptors were taken from a male donor with ankylosing spondylitis or in good health (not recorded which).

This clonotype was seen a handful of times. This chain uses TRBV20-1 with TRBJ2-3; 13 positions agree with TRBD2. This CDR3 contains 17 residues. The ends lost 6 bases at V and 2 bases at J; junction bases unmatched: 11. CDR1 and CDR2 (germline): DFQATT, SNEGSKA (reference sequence). The CDR3: CSASGLAGETHTDTQYF. As DNA, the CDR3 is TGCAGTGCCAGCGGACTAGCGGGGGAAACCCACACAGATACGCAGTATTTT.

This clonotype was counted between two and nine times. The genes are TRBV29-1 and TRBJ2-7; 8 bases agree with TRBD1. Unmatched junction bases numbered 9, after V lost 4 bases and J lost 1 base. The CDR3 length is 15 residues. Germline-derived CDR1 and CDR2 are SQVTM and ANQGSEA. In DNA form, the CDR3 reads TGCAGCGTTGTGTTGGGACAGGCCACTTCCTACGAGCAGTACTTC. Translating it yields CSVVLGQATSYEQYF.

The CDR3 here is CASSQVSGGQETQYF. The CDR3 DNA follows: TGTGCCAGCAGCCAAGTAAGCGGGGGACAAGAGACCCAGTACTTC. The genes are TRBV3-1 and TRBJ2-5; 8 nucleotides match TRBD2. CDR1 is LGHDT, CDR2 YNNKEL, per germline (reference sequence). V shed 1 base, J shed 2 bases, and the junction held 3 bases outside the gene matches. The CDR3 is made up of 15 amino acids.

This clonotype was found a few times. V and J are TRBV7-9 and TRBJ2-7, with D possibly being TRBD1 (6 bases). Germline loops: CDR1 SEHNR, CDR2 FQNEAQ (reference sequence). V was pared by 7 bases and J by 5 bases, with 24 bases between. The CDR3 runs 16 residues. The CDR3 here is CASTLSYGTPPNEQYF. CDR3 coding DNA: TGTGCCAGCACCCTCTCCTACGGGACACCCCCCAACGAGCAGTACTTC.

This clonotype appeared a few times. The J gene is TRBJ2-3, the V gene TRBV6-5; no clear D gene. Trimming took 4 bases from V and 1 from J, leaving 12 bases between them. Germline lookup yields CDR1 MNHEY and CDR2 SVGAGI. There are 15 residues in the CDR3. The CDR3 DNA sequence: TGTGCCAGCAGTTGGTCCGTCTCCCGCACAGATACGCAGTATTTT. Translating gives CASSWSVSRTDTQYF.

In this sample, this clonotype turned up a few times. CDR3 amino acids: CSVRGGTGGALEFF. The CDR3 nucleotides are TGCAGCGTCCGTGGGGGGACAGGGGGCGCGTTAGAGTTCTTC. The V gene is TRBV29-1, the J gene TRBJ2-1, with 12 bases identical to TRBD1. The CDR3 is 14 amino acids. The junction had 14 bases not matched to a gene; V was cut back by 6 bases and J by 14 bases. Germline V gene sequence: CDR1 SQVTM, CDR2 ANQGSEA.

This clonotype was seen a handful of times. The chain couples TRBV29-1 to TRBJ2-1; no clear D gene. The CDR3 loop spans 13 amino acids. The V gene lost 3 bases and the J gene lost 0 bases, with 6 bases spanning the gap. CDR1 and CDR2 from the germline V gene are SQVTM and ANQGSEA. The CDR3 region has the DNA TGCAGCGTTGACACCAGCTCCTACAATGAGCAGTTCTTC. Its protein is CSVDTSSYNEQFF.

The V call is TRBV6-1, the J call TRBJ2-3, with a possible D match to TRBD1 (6 bases). CDR3 length equals 14 residues. Germline loops: CDR1 MNHNS, CDR2 SASEGT. Trimming removed 6 bases from V and 3 bases from J, with 13 bases in between. The CDR3 nucleotides read TGTGCCAGCAGCCACGTGCAGGGGACAGATACGCAGTATTTT. Protein: CASSHVQGTDTQYF.

The gene calls are TRBV5-1 and TRBJ2-1, with TRBD1 matching over 10 bases. The CDR3 has 17 amino acids. J lost 8 bases, V lost 3 bases, and 14 bases had no gene match. Germline CDR1 SGHRS, CDR2 YFSETQ. The CDR3 DNA reads TGCGCCAGCAGCTATGGCCTGACAGGGGGCGAGGGTGATGAGCAGTTCTTC. Protein: CASSYGLTGGEGDEQFF. The full variable domain, rest sourced from reference TRBV5-1 and TRBJ2-1, is KAGVTQTPRYLIKTRGQQVTLSCSPISGHRSVSWYQQTPGQGLQFLFEYFSETQRNKGNFPGRFSGRQFSNSRSEMNVSTLELGDSALYLCASSYGLTGGEGDEQFFGPGTRLTVL.

The chain combines TRBV9 with TRBJ2-2; the D gene could be TRBD1 or TRBD2 (5 bases each). The CDR3 length is 15 residues. Germline V gene lookup returns CDR1 SGDLS and CDR2 YYNGEE. V lost 0 bases and J 6 bases, leaving 12 bases between the germline ends. The CDR3 loop reads CASSVATGAPGELFF. CDR3 sequence (DNA): TGTGCCAGCAGCGTAGCTACCGGGGCACCCGGGGAGCTGTTTTTT. Filled out from reference TRBV9 and TRBJ2-2, the complete variable domain reads DSGVTQTPKHLITATGQRVTLRCSPRSGDLSVYWYQQSLDQGLQFLIQYYNGEERAKGNILERFSAQQFPDLHSELNLSSLELGDSALYFCASSVATGAPGELFFGEGSRLTVL.

This clonotype was observed a few times. The chain is built from TRBV21-1 and TRBJ2-2; TRBD1, as called in the table, went unchecked against the DNA. TRBV21-1 is a recognized pseudogene. The CDR3 is made up of 14 amino acids. CDR3 region: CASTPRADTGELFF. The CDR3 DNA sequence: TGTGCCAGCACCCCCAGAGCGGACACCGGGGAGCTGTTTTTT.

This clonotype has just a few counts. The CDR3 bases are TGTGCCAGCAGTTTTTGGGAAATTAACTATGGCTACACCTTC. It is translated as CASSFWEINYGYTF. J is TRBJ1-2 and V is TRBV12-3 or TRBV12-4; D is undetermined. This CDR3 is built from 14 residues. The germline V and J ends were trimmed by 3 bases and 1 base, with 9 bases remaining between them.

A few counts support this clonotype. V is TRBV10-2 and J is TRBJ2-5; 11 positions agree with TRBD2. The trim removed 2 bases at V and 2 bases at J, leaving 4 bases unmatched. This CDR3 region has 16 residues. Germline V gene lookup returns CDR1 WSHSY and CDR2 SAAADI. CDR3 sequence reads: CASSELAGGFQETQYF. For the CDR3, the DNA is TGCGCCAGCAGTGAGCTAGCGGGGGGATTTCAAGAGACCCAGTACTTC.

V gene TRBV27 combines with J gene TRBJ2-7, with TRBD2 matching over 7 bases. This CDR3 region has 15 residues. Losses at the gene ends were 3 bases for V and 0 bases for J; bases not matched to a gene: 5. Germline CDR1 is MNHEY and CDR2 is SMNVEV (reference sequence). CDR3 protein: CASSLGGTTSYEQYF. CDR3 coding DNA: TGTGCCAGCAGTTTGGGAGGGACTACCTCCTACGAGCAGTACTTC.